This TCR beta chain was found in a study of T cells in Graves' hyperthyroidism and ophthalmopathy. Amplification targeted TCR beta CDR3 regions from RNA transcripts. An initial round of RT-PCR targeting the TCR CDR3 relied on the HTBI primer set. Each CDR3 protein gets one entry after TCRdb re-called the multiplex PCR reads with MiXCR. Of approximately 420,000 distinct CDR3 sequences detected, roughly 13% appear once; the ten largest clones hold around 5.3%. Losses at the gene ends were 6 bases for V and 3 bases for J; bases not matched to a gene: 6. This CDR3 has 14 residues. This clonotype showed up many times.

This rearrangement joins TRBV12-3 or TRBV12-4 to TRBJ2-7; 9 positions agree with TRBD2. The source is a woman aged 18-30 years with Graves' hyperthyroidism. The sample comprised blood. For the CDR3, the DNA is TGTGCCAGCAGGATGACTAGCGGAAACTACGAGCAGTACTTC. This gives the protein CASRMTSGNYEQYF.